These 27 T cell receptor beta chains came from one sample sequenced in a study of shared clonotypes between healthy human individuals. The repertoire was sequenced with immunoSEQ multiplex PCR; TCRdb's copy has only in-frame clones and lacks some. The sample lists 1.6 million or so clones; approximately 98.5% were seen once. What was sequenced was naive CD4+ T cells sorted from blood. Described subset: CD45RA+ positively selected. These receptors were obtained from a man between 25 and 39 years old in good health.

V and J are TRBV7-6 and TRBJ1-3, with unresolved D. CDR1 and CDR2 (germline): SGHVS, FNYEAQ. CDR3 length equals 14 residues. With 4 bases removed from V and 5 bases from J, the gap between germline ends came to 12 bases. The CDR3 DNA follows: TGTGCCAGCAGCTACTCAAGGGCACGAAACACCATATATTTT. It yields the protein CASSYSRARNTIYF. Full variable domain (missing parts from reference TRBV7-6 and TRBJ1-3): GAGVSQSPRYKVTKRGQDVALRCDPISGHVSLYWYRQALGQGPEFLTYFNYEAQQDKSGLPNDRFSAERPEGSISTLTIQRTEQRDSAMYRCASSYSRARNTIYFGEGSWLTVV.

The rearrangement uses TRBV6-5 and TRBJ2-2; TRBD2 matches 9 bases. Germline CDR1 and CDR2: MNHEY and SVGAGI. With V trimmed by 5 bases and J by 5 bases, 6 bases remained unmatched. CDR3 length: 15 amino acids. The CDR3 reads CASSLAGKGTGELFF. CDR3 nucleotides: TGTGCCAGCAGTCTAGCGGGAAAGGGTACCGGGGAGCTGTTTTTT.

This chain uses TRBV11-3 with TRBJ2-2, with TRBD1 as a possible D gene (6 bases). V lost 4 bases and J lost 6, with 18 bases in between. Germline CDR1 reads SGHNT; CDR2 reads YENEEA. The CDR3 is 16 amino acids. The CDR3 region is CASSSRWGPTAGELFF. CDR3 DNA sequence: TGTGCCAGCAGCTCCCGCTGGGGGCCAACTGCCGGGGAGCTGTTTTTT.

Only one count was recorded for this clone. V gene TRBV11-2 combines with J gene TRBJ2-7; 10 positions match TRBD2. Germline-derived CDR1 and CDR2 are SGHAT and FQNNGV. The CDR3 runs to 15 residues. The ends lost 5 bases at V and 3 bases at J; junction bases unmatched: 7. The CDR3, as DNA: TGTGCCAGCAGCGTCGGACTAGCGGTCCTCTACGAGCAGTACTTC. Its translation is CASSVGLAVLYEQYF.

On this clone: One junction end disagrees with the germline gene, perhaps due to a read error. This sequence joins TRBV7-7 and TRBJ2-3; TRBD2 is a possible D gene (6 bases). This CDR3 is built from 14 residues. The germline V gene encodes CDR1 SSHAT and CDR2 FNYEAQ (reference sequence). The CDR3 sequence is CASSPTSGADTQYF. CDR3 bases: TGTGCTAGCAGCCCGACCTCGGGGGCAGATACGCAGTATTTT. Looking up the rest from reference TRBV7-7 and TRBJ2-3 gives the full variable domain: GAGVSQSPRYKVTKRGQDVTLRCDPISSHATLYWYQQALGQGPEFLTYFNYEAQPDKSGLPSDRFSAERPEGSISTLTIQRTEQRDSAMYRCASSPTSGADTQYFGPGTRLTVL.

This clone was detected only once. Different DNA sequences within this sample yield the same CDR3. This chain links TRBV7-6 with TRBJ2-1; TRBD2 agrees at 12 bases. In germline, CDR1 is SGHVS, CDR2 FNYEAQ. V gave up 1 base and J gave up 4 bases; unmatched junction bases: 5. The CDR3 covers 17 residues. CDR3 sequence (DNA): TGTGCCAGCAGCTTAGGGCTAGCGGGAGGGCCGTACAATGAGCAGTTCTTC. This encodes CASSLGLAGGPYNEQFF.

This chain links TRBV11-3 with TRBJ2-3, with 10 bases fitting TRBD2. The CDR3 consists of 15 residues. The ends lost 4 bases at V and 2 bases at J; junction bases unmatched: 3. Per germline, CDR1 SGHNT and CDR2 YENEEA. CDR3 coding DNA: TGTGCCAGCAGCTCTAGCGGGGGAGACACAGATACGCAGTATTTT. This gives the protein CASSSSGGDTDTQYF. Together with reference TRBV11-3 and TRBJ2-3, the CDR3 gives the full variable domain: EAGVVQSPRYKIIEKKQPVAFWCNPISGHNTLYWYLQNLGQGPELLIRYENEEAVDDSQLPKDRFSAERLKGVDSTLKIQPAELGDSAVYLCASSSSGGDTDTQYFGPGTRLTVL.

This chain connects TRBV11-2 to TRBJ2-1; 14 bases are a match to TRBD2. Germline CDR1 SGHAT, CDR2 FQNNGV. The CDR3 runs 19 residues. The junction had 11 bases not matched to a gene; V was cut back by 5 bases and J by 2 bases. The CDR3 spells CASSLGTSGSLVPYNEQFF. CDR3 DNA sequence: TGTGCCAGCAGCCTAGGGACTAGCGGGAGCCTGGTCCCCTACAATGAGCAGTTCTTC.

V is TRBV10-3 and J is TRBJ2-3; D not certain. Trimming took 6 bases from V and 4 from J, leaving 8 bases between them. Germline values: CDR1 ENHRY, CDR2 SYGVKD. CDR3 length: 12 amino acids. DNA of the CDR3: TGTGCCATCAGGTTAAGCGCAGATACGCAGTATTTT. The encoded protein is CAIRLSADTQYF.

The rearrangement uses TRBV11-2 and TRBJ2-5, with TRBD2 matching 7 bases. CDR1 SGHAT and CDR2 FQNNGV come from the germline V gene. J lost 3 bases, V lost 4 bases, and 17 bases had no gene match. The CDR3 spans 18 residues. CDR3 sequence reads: CASSSLISRTRAEETQYF. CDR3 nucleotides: TGTGCCAGCAGCTCCCTTATATCGAGGACTAGAGCGGAAGAGACCCAGTACTTC.

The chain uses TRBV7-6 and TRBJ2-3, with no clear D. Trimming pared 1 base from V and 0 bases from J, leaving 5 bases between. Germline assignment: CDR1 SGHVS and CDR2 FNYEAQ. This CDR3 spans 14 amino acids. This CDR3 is CASSLELSTDTQYF. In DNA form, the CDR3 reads TGTGCCAGCAGCTTAGAGCTTAGCACAGATACGCAGTATTTT.

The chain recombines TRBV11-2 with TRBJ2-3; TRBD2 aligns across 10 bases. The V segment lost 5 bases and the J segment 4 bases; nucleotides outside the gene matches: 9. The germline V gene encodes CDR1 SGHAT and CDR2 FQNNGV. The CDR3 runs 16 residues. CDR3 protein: CASSTQAGGIADTQYF. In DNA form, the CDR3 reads TGTGCCAGCAGCACCCAAGCGGGAGGGATTGCAGATACGCAGTATTTT.

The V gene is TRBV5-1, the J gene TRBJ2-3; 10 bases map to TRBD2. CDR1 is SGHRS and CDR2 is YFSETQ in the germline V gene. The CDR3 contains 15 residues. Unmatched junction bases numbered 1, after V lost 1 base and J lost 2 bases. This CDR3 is CASSLSGRVTDTQYF. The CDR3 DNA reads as TGCGCCAGCAGCTTGAGCGGGAGGGTCACAGATACGCAGTATTTT.

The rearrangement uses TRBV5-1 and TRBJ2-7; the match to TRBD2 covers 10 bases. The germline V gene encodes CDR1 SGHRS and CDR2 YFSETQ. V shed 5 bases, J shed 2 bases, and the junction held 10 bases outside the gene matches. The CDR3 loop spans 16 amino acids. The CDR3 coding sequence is TGCGCCAGCAGGGGTGATGCTAGCGGGAGTCCCTACGAGCAGTACTTC. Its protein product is CASRGDASGSPYEQYF.

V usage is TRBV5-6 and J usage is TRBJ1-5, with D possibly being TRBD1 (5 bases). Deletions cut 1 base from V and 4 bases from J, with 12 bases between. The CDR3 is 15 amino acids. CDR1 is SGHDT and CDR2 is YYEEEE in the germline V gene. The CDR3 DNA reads TGTGCCAGCAGCTTGCAGGGAGCGGGGAATCAGCCCCAGCATTTT. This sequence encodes CASSLQGAGNQPQHF.

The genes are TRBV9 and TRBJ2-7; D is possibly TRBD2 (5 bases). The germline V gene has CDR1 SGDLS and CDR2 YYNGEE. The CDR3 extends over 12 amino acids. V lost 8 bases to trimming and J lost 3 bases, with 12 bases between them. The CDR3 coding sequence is TGTGCCAGTTCCGGGGTGGGCTACGAGCAGTACTTC. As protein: CASSGVGYEQYF.

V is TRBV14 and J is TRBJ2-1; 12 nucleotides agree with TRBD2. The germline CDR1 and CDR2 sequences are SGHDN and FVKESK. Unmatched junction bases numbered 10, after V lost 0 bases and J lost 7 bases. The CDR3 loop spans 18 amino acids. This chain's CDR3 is CASSQERSGLAGLNEQFF. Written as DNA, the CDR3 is TGTGCCAGCAGCCAAGAGAGGTCAGGACTAGCGGGATTGAATGAGCAGTTCTTC.

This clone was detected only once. The CDR3 nucleotides are TGTGCCAGCAGCGGACGACAGGGCCGAAAGCAGTTCTTC. This sequence encodes CASSGRQGRKQFF. V gene TRBV7-2 combines with J gene TRBJ2-1; 7 nucleotides line up with TRBD1. Germline CDR1 is SGHTA and CDR2 is FQGNSA. This CDR3 has 13 residues. V shed 5 bases, J shed 11 bases, and the junction held 9 bases outside the gene matches. Full variable domain (remainder filled in from reference TRBV7-2 and TRBJ2-1): GAGVSQSPSNKVTEKGKDVELRCDPISGHTALYWYRQSLGQGLEFLIYFQGNSAPDKSGLPSDRFSAERTGGSVSTLTIQRTQQEDSAVYLCASSGRQGRKQFFGPGTRLTVL.

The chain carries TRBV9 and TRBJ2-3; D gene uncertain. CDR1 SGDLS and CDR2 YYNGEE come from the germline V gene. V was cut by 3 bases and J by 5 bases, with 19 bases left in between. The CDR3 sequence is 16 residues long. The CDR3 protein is CASSAYGRLPEDTQYF. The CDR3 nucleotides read TGTGCCAGCAGCGCCTATGGACGGCTCCCCGAAGATACGCAGTATTTT.

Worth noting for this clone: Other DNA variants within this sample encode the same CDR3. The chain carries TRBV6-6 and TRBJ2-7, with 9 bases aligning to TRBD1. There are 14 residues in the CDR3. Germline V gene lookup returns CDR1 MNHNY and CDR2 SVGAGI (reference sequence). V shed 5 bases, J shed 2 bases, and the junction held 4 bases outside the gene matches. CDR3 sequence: CASSQNRGPYEQYF. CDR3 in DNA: TGTGCCAGCAGTCAAAACAGGGGGCCCTACGAGCAGTACTTC.

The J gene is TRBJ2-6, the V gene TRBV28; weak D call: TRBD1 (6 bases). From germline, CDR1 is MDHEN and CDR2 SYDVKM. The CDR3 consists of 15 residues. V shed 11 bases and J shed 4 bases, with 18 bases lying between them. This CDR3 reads CAHGTLLGGANVLTF. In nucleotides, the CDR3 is TGTGCCCACGGGACACTCTTAGGGGGGGCCAACGTCCTGACTTTC.

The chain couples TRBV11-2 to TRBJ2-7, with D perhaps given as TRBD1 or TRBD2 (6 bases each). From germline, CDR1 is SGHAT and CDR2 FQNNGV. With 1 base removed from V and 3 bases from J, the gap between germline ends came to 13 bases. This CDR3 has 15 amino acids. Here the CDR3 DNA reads TGTGCCAGCAGCTTAGGAGGGGGGACGGGCTACGAGCAGTACTTC. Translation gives CASSLGGGTGYEQYF.

CDR3 sequence: CASSSSVGSYNEQFF. As DNA, the CDR3 is TGTGCCAGCAGTTCTAGCGTCGGCTCCTACAATGAGCAGTTCTTC. The chain has TRBV27 and TRBJ2-1; TRBD2 is a possible D gene (6 bases). This CDR3 is 15 amino acids long. Germline V CDR1 and CDR2: MNHEY, SMNVEV (reference sequence). Trimming shortened V by 4 bases and J by 0 bases, and 10 bases separated the two germline ends.

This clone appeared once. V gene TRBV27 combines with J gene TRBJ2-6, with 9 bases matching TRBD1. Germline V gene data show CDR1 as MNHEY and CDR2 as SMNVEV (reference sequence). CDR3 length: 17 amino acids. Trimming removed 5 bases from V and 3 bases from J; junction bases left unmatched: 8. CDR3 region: CASSKLQGALGANVLTF. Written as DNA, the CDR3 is TGTGCCAGCAGTAAACTACAGGGGGCGCTTGGGGCCAACGTCCTGACTTTC.

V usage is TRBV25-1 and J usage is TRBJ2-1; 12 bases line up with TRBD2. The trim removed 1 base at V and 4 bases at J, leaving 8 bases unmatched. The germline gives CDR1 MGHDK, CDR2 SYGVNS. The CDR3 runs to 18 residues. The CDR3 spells CASSELPGLAGVYNEQFF. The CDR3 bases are TGTGCCAGCAGTGAATTACCGGGACTAGCGGGCGTTTACAATGAGCAGTTCTTC.

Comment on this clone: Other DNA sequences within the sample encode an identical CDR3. The CDR3 region is CASSPGPQETQYF. The CDR3 DNA follows: TGCGCCAGCAGCCCGGGGCCACAAGAGACCCAGTACTTC. This chain uses TRBV5-1 with TRBJ2-5; D is tentatively TRBD1 or TRBD2 (5 bases each). The CDR3 runs 13 residues. V was clipped by 4 bases and J by 2 bases, with 9 bases between them. Germline CDR1 and CDR2: SGHRS and YFSETQ. Supplemented by reference TRBV5-1 and TRBJ2-5, the full variable domain reads KAGVTQTPRYLIKTRGQQVTLSCSPISGHRSVSWYQQTPGQGLQFLFEYFSETQRNKGNFPGRFSGRQFSNSRSEMNVSTLELGDSALYLCASSPGPQETQYFGPGTRLLVL.

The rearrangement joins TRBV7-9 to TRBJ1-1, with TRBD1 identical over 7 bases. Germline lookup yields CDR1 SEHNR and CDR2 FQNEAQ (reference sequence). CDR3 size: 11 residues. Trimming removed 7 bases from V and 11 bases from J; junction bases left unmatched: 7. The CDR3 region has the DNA TGTGCCAGCATCGAGACAGGGAGGGCTTTCTTT. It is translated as CASIETGRAFF. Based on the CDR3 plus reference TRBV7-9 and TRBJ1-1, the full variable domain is DTGVSQNPRHKITKRGQNVTFRCDPISEHNRLYWYRQTLGQGPEFLTYFQNEAQLEKSRLLSDRFSAERPKGSFSTLEIQRTEQGDSAMYLCASIETGRAFFGQGTRLTVV.